The source of this TCR beta chain is a study of T-cell memory formation after mild COVID-19. Overall study context: Largely, TCR clusters stayed within a single donor. Overall study findings and caveats: Those CD4+ clones that contracted were mainly in CM and EM (CD8+ ones in EMRA). Some clones that responded turned up in pre-infection memory, which suggests that cross-reactive memory joined in.

TCR alpha and TCR beta cDNA libraries with sample barcodes and UMIs came from 5'RACE using constant-segment primers. Via MiXCR, TCRdb re-called the 5' RACE reads, giving one row per CDR3 protein. Found here are about 440,000 distinct CDR3 sequences, around 20% of them singletons; the top ten hold 8.4%. This clonotype was picked up a small number of times. What it binds is not known. CDR3 length equals 15 residues. Germline V CDR1 and CDR2: SGHRS, YFSETQ. V shed 6 bases and J shed 0 bases, with 13 bases lying between them. The receptor was isolated from an adult woman who had mild COVID-19 (a few samples of this study predate the infection). Cell type and time point are not known. This sequence joins TRBV5-1 and TRBJ2-4; D unclear. Sample: PBMCs or a T cell subset sorted from them (not recorded which). The CDR3 DNA sequence: TGCGCCAGCAAGGTCACTTCTCTAGCCAAAAACATTCAGTACTTC. It yields the protein CASKVTSLAKNIQYF.